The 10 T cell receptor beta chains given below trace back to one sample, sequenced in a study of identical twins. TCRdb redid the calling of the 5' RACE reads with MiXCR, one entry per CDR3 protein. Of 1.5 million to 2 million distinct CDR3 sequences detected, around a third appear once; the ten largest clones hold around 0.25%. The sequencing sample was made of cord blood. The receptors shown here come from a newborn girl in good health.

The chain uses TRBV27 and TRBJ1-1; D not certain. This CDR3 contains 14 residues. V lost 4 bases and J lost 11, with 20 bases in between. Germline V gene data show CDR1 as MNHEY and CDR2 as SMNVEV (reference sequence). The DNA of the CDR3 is TGTGCCAGCAGTTCAATCGATTTTGGGTCCGAGGCTTTCTTT. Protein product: CASSSIDFGSEAFF.

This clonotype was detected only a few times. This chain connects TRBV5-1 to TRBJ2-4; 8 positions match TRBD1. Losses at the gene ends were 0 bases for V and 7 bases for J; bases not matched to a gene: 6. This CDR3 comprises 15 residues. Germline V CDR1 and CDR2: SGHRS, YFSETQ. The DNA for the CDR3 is TGCGCCAGCAGCTTGGCGCAGGGGGCAGGGAACATTCAGTACTTC. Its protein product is CASSLAQGAGNIQYF. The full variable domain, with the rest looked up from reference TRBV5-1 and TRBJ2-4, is KAGVTQTPRYLIKTRGQQVTLSCSPISGHRSVSWYQQTPGQGLQFLFEYFSETQRNKGNFPGRFSGRQFSNSRSEMNVSTLELGDSALYLCASSLAQGAGNIQYFGAGTRLSVL.

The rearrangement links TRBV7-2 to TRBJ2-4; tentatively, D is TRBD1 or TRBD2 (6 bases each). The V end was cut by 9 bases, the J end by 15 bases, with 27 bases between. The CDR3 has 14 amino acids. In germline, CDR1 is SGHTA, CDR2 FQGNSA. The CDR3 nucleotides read TGTGCCAGTAAGACCGACGGGGGCTCCTACGAGCGGTACTTC. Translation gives CASKTDGGSYERYF. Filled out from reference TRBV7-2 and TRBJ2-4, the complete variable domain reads GAGVSQSPSNKVTEKGKDVELRCDPISGHTALYWYRQSLGQGLEFLIYFQGNSAPDKSGLPSDRFSAERTGGSVSTLTIQRTQQEDSAVYLCASKTDGGSYERYFGAGTRLSVL.

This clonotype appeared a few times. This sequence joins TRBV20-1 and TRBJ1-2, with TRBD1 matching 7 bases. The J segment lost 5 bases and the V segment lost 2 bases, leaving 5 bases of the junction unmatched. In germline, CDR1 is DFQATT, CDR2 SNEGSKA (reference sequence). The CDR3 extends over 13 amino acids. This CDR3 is CSARQGDAYGYTF. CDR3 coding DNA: TGCAGTGCTAGACAGGGGGACGCTTATGGCTACACCTTC.

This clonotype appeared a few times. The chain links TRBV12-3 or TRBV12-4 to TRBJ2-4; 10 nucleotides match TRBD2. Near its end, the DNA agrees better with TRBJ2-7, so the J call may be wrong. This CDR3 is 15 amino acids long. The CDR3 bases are TGTGCCTCCGCTAGCGGGGGCCAATATTACTACGAGCAGTACTTC. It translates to CASASGGQYYYEQYF.

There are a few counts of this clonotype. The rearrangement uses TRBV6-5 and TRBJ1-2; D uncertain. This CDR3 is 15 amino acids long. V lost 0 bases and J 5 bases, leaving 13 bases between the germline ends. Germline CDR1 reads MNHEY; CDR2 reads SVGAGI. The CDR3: CASSYSGLPHYGYTF. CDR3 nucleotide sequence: TGTGCCAGCAGTTACTCAGGGTTGCCCCATTATGGCTACACCTTC.

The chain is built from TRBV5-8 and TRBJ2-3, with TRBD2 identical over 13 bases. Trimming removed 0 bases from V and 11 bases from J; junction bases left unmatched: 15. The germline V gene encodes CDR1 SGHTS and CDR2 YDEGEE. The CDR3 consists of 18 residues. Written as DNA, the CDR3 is TGTGCCAGCAGCTTGGCGGGACTAGCGGGACCTAGCACAGATTGGCAGTATTTT. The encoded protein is CASSLAGLAGPSTDWQYF.

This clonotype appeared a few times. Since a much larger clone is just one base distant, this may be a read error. CDR3 protein: CASGQLNTEAFF. The CDR3, as DNA: TGTGCCAGCGGTCAACTGAACACTGAAGCTTTCTTT. The rearrangement joins TRBV7-9 to TRBJ1-1; D ambiguous. This CDR3 is 12 amino acids long. Germline CDR1 reads SEHNR; CDR2 reads FQNEAQ (reference sequence). With 8 bases removed from V and 0 bases from J, the gap between germline ends came to 7 bases.

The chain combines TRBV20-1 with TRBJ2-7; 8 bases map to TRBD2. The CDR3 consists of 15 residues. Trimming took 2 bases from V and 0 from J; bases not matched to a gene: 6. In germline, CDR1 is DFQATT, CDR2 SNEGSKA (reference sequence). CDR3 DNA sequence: TGCAGTGCTAGATGGTTCGGGGGGGTCTCCTACGAGCAGTACTTC. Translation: CSARWFGGVSYEQYF.

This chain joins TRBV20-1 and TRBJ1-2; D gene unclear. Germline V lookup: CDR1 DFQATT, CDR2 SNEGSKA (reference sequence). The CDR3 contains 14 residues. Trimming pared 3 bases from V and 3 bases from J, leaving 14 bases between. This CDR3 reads CSASPVPFDYGYTF. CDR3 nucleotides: TGCAGTGCTAGCCCCGTACCGTTCGACTATGGCTACACCTTC.